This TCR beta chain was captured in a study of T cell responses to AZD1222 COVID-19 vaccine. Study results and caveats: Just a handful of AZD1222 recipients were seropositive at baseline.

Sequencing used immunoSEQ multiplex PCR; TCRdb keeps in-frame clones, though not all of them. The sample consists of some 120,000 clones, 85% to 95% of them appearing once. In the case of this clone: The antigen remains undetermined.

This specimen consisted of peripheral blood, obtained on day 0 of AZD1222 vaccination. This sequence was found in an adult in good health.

CDR3 residues: CAWSVYRGMNTEAFF. The CDR3 coding sequence is TGTGCCTGGAGTGTATATCGGGGAATGAACACTGAAGCTTTCTTT. The chain couples TRBV30 to TRBJ1-1; no reliable D call. Germline assignment: CDR1 GTSNPN and CDR2 SVGIG (reference sequence). The CDR3 totals 15 residues. V was cut by 0 bases and J by 0 bases, with 11 bases left in between.